This record concerns one T cell receptor beta chain sequence. Looked up from germline, CDR1 is SEHNR and CDR2 is FQNEAQ (reference sequence). V lost 0 bases to trimming and J lost 6 bases, with 27 bases between them. The CDR3 sequence is 19 residues long. TCRdb independently ran MiXCR on the 5' RACE reads; one entry per CDR3 protein. The sample has tens of thousands of distinct CDR3 sequences, 4.5% to 7% seen once; the top ten hold 6.8%. This specimen belongs to a study of early T cells in non-severe SARS-CoV-2 infection. The origin of this receptor is an adult who was a healthcare worker with PCR-confirmed SARS-CoV-2 infection or an uninfected control (not recorded which). The sample was whole blood. The V and J genes are TRBV7-9 and TRBJ2-7; perhaps D is TRBD1 or TRBD2 (5 bases each). CDR3 sequence: CASSLASGTGTQTRGEQYF. CDR3 bases: TGTGCCAGCAGCTTAGCGTCGGGCACCGGGACCCAGACCCGGGGCGAGCAGTACTTC.